A selection of T cell receptor beta chains follows, all from one sample in a study of T-cell reconstitution after alpha-beta-depleted transplantation in children. Each CDR3 protein is one row after TCRdb ran MiXCR on the PCR reads. In the table there are about 230,000 distinct CDR3 sequences, approximately 10% of which are singletons. The sequencing used PBMCs, collected before TCRalphabeta/CD19-depleted stem cell transplant. The origin of the receptors is a child less than two years old with acute myeloid leukemia, due to receive a stem cell transplant. CDR3s include the opening cysteine and the closing phenylalanine or tryptophan. Fields, in order: J gene, clone size, V gene, D gene, CDR3 DNA, CDR3 protein. D genes are given only for firm matches. Clone size appears in some rows only: once, few, many, or a class for an expanded clone.

>TRBJ2-5|many|TRBV3-1|TRBD2
TGTGCCAGCAGCCAAGAGGGGGGGGAGGAGACCCAGTACTTC
CASSQEGGEETQYF
>TRBJ2-7|many|TRBV6-5|-
TGTGCCAGCAGTTACCGGGCAGGGCGGTCCTACGAGCAGTACTTC
CASSYRAGRSYEQYF
>TRBJ2-7|many|TRBV6-5|-
TGTGCCAGCAGTTACTCGGGGTCCTCCTACGAGCAGTACTTC
CASSYSGSSYEQYF
>TRBJ1-1|many|TRBV5-1|-
TGCGCCAGCAGCTTGGATTCGGGACGGATAAACACTGAAGCTTTCTTT
CASSLDSGRINTEAFF
>TRBJ1-1|many|TRBV4-2|-
TGTGCCAGCAGCCAAGACCCTCAGGGGAACACTGAAGCTTTCTTT
CASSQDPQGNTEAFF
>TRBJ2-7|-|TRBV29-1|TRBD2
TGCAGCGTTGGTCTAGCGGGAGGTGAAGACCAGTACTTC
CSVGLAGGEDQYF
>TRBJ2-2|few|TRBV20-1|TRBD1
TGCAGTGCTAGACCCACATATTGGGGGAGGACCACAGGGGGGATAAACACCGGGGAGCTGTTTTTT
CSARPTYWGRTTGGINTGELFF
>TRBJ1-2|many|TRBV20-1|-
TGCAGTGCTGCCAGGGGAGCCGGCTTTAACTATGGCTACACCTTC
CSAARGAGFNYGYTF
>TRBJ2-3|many|TRBV4-2|TRBD2
TGTGCCAGCAGCCAAGCACGGGGCGGGAGGGCAGATACGCAGTATTTT
CASSQARGGRADTQYF
>TRBJ1-1|many|TRBV5-1|-
TGCGCCAGCGGGCGGGGGGTCGGAAACACTGAAGCTTTCTTT
CASGRGVGNTEAFF
>TRBJ2-4|many|TRBV20-1|-
TGCAGTGCTGACCTTAGCGGTTTAGCCAAAAACATTCAGTACTTC
CSADLSGLAKNIQYF
>TRBJ1-2|many|TRBV29-1|TRBD1
TGCAGCGTTGAAATGTACAGGGGACACACCTTC
CSVEMYRGHTF
>TRBJ1-1|many|TRBV12-3/TRBV12-4|TRBD1
TGTGCCAGCCCCTCGCCAGGGGGCGGAGTAGCTTTCTTT
CASPSPGGGVAFF
>TRBJ2-3|many|TRBV2|-
TGTGCCAGCAGTGAAGGCGGGGCGCATACGCAGTATTTT
CASSEGGAHTQYF
>TRBJ1-2|many|TRBV19|-
TGTGCCAGTAGTATAGGGCAGCACTATGGCTACACCTTC
CASSIGQHYGYTF
>TRBJ1-5|many|TRBV9|-
TGTGCCAGCAGCGTAGAGGGAAGCCCCTATCAGCCCCAGCATTTT
CASSVEGSPYQPQHF
>TRBJ2-3|many|TRBV29-1|-
TGCAGCGTTGCCGGGGTGGCAGATACGCAGTATTTT
CSVAGVADTQYF
>TRBJ2-5|many|TRBV5-1|TRBD2
TGCGCCAGCAGCGTGTTAGCGGGAGTGGTTCAAGAGACCCAGTACTTC
CASSVLAGVVQETQYF
>TRBJ1-2|-|TRBV25-1|-
TGTGCCAGCGTCGGACCTAACTATGGCTACACCTTC
CASVGPNYGYTF
>TRBJ1-2|-|TRBV20-1|-
TGCAGTGCTAGATACGGGGGAGGCTACACCTTC
CSARYGGGYTF
>TRBJ1-5|many|TRBV20-1|TRBD1
TGCAGTGCTTTGGACAGGGACGACAATCAGCCCCAGCATTTT
CSALDRDDNQPQHF
>TRBJ2-3|many|TRBV5-1|-
TGCGCCAGCAAAGAGCGATCCATCGGTACGCAGTATTTT
CASKERSIGTQYF
>TRBJ2-1|many|TRBV12-3/TRBV12-4|TRBD2
TGTGCCAGCAGTCTCCCGGGACTAGCGATAAATGAGCAGTTCTTC
CASSLPGLAINEQFF
>TRBJ2-1|few|TRBV24-1|-
TGTGCCACCAGCGAAGGGGGGGGGTCCTACAATGAGCAGTTCTTC
CATSEGGGSYNEQFF
>TRBJ2-7|many|TRBV3-1|-
TGTGCCAGCAGCCGAATAAGTTCTCGCAGTAACGAGCAGTACTTC
CASSRISSRSNEQYF
>TRBJ1-1|many|TRBV7-9|-
TGTGCCAGCAGCTTAAGGGATCGCGGGAACACTGAAGCTTTCTTT
CASSLRDRGNTEAFF
>TRBJ2-3|-|TRBV30|TRBD2
TGTGCCTGGAGTGTAGCACTAGCGGGGAGAACAGATACGCAGTATTTT
CAWSVALAGRTDTQYF
>TRBJ2-7|many|TRBV18|-
TGTGCCAGCTCACGGGACGGCGGCTACGAGCAGTACTTC
CASSRDGGYEQYF
>TRBJ1-1|few|TRBV6-6|TRBD1
TGTGCCAGCATAGGGGGCGGGCCCCAAGGTTTCTTT
CASIGGGPQGFF
>TRBJ1-3|many|TRBV20-1|TRBD1
TGCAGTGCTAGATCAGCCGGGACAGGGGGAAACACCATATATTTT
CSARSAGTGGNTIYF
>TRBJ1-3|many|TRBV20-1|-
TGCAGTGCTAGAGTTCAAAACACCATATATTTT
CSARVQNTIYF
>TRBJ2-3|few|TRBV7-2|-
TGTGCCAGCAGCTTAGTGTGGGACCACACAGATACGCAGTATTTT
CASSLVWDHTDTQYF